Following are 26 T cell receptor beta chains from one sample sequenced in a study of blood T cell repertoires in COVID-19. TCRdb's copy holds only in-frame clones and misses some; the assay was immunoSEQ multiplex PCR. The sample records about 40,000 clones, roughly 80% being singletons. Sequencing used peripheral blood. All receptors come from a woman aged 60-75 years with acute or convalescent COVID-19.

The chain links TRBV2 to TRBJ2-3, with D perhaps matching TRBD1 (8 bases). This CDR3 contains 20 residues. V was cut by 1 base and J by 4 bases, with 27 bases left in between. CDR1 is SNHLY, CDR2 FYNNEI, per germline. The CDR3 DNA sequence: TGTGCCAGCAGTGAAGGGGAGGGACAGGCCTTCCTATTCTTCGCAGATACGCAGTATTTT. Translating gives CASSEGEGQAFLFFADTQYF.

V is TRBV5-1 and J is TRBJ1-3, with D perhaps matching TRBD1 (6 bases). Germline V lookup: CDR1 SGHRS, CDR2 YFSETQ. The germline V and J ends were trimmed by 4 bases and 4 bases, with 12 bases remaining between them. This CDR3 has 14 amino acids. CDR3 DNA sequence: TGCGCCAGCAGCACAGGGATCACCGGAAACACCATATATTTT. Translated: CASSTGITGNTIYF.

This sequence joins TRBV6-1 and TRBJ2-7; 10 bases are shared with TRBD2. V gave up 3 bases and J gave up 1 base; unmatched junction bases: 3. This CDR3 spans 15 amino acids. Germline values: CDR1 MNHNS, CDR2 SASEGT. CDR3 nucleotide sequence: TGTGCCAGCAGTGAGCCTAGCGGGGGTTCCTACGAGCAGTACTTC. This encodes CASSEPSGGSYEQYF.

This clone has more than one count but fewer than ten. The chain uses TRBV7-8 and TRBJ1-4; 10 positions agree with TRBD1. This CDR3 comprises 17 residues. The junction had 10 bases not matched to a gene; V was cut back by 5 bases and J by 4 bases. Germline CDR1 is SGHVS and CDR2 is FQNEAQ. The CDR3 DNA reads as TGTGCCAGCAGCGTCCTCGACAGGGGGCAGGGTAATGAAAAACTGTTTTTT. Amino acid sequence: CASSVLDRGQGNEKLFF.

The chain is built from TRBV9 and TRBJ2-7; tentative D call: TRBD1 (6 bases). From germline, CDR1 is SGDLS and CDR2 YYNGEE. The V end lost 0 bases, the J end lost 0 bases, and 10 bases lay between the germline ends. This CDR3 is 15 amino acids long. The CDR3 loop reads CASSVGTESSYEQYF. The CDR3 DNA is TGTGCCAGCAGCGTAGGGACAGAGAGCTCCTACGAGCAGTACTTC.

This sequence joins TRBV5-3 and TRBJ1-1, with 9 bases identical to TRBD1. TRBV5-3 counts as an open reading frame of uncertain function. CDR3 size: 18 residues. V dropped 1 base and J dropped 1; count of bases not matched to a gene: 11. For the CDR3, the DNA is TGTGCCAGAAGCTTGCAGCTGATTCCGGGACAGGGGAACACTGAAGCTTTCTTT. Protein: CARSLQLIPGQGNTEAFF.

This chain's CDR3 is CASSPPGRGGYNEQFF. The CDR3 DNA sequence: TGTGCCAGCAGCCCTCCGGGGCGGGGGGGCTACAATGAGCAGTTCTTC. J is TRBJ2-1 and V is TRBV3-1 (or the pseudogene TRBV3-2); TRBD2 matches at 9 bases. This CDR3 has 16 amino acids. The V and J ends lost 4 bases and 3 bases, in that order; junction bases with no gene match: 7. Per germline, CDR1 LGHDT and CDR2 YNNKEL (reference sequence).

This clone was observed once. This chain links TRBV24-1 with TRBJ2-7, with 7 bases identical to TRBD2. CDR3 length equals 18 residues. CDR1 is KGHDR, CDR2 SFDVKD, per germline. J lost 5 bases, V lost 2 bases, and 17 bases had no gene match. The CDR3 loop is CATSDSRASGFHLDEQYF. The CDR3 DNA reads TGTGCCACCAGTGATTCGAGGGCTAGCGGATTCCATCTCGACGAGCAGTACTTC.

The V call is TRBV18, the J call TRBJ1-1, with D unresolved. CDR1 is KGHSH and CDR2 is LQKENI in the germline V gene. V dropped 4 bases and J dropped 1 base, with 10 bases sitting between them. This CDR3 spans 14 amino acids. For the CDR3, the DNA is TGTGCCAGCTCACAAGGGAGTTCGAACACTGAAGCTTTCTTT. Translating gives CASSQGSSNTEAFF.

The rearrangement links TRBV10-1 to TRBJ1-2, with TRBD1 matching 9 bases. Germline CDR1 is WNHNN and CDR2 is SYGVQD (reference sequence). The CDR3 sequence is 16 residues long. The V gene end was trimmed by 0 bases and the J gene end by 8 bases; junction bases not matched to a gene: 10. The CDR3, as DNA: TGCGCCAGCAGTGAGTCGGACAGGGGCCCGAATCGGGGCTACACCTTC. Protein product: CASSESDRGPNRGYTF.

J is TRBJ2-1 and V is TRBV3-1 (or the pseudogene TRBV3-2), with 8 bases matching TRBD2. CDR1 and CDR2 (germline): LGHDT, YNNKEL (reference sequence). CDR3 size: 19 residues. After removal of 0 bases from V and 0 bases from J, the junction contained 10 bases not matched to a gene. Here the CDR3 DNA reads TGTGCCAGCAGCCAAGATGGTCGAAGCGGGGGTAGCTCCTACAATGAGCAGTTCTTC. It yields the protein CASSQDGRSGGSSYNEQFF.

This clone has just one count. The chain employs TRBV29-1 and TRBJ2-4, with 11 bases identical to TRBD2. CDR3 length: 15 residues. The V gene's germline CDR1 is SQVTM and CDR2 ANQGSEA. Trimming cost V 6 bases and J 6 bases; bases outside gene matches: 10. CDR3 nucleotide sequence: TGCAGCGTGGGGGGGTTCGGACTAGCGGGAAACATTCAGTACTTC. Its translation: CSVGGFGLAGNIQYF.

V usage is TRBV28 and J usage is TRBJ1-6; no definite D call. V lost 6 bases and J 8 bases, leaving 20 bases between the germline ends. CDR3 size: 16 residues. Per germline, CDR1 MDHEN and CDR2 SYDVKM. In DNA, the CDR3 is TGTGCCAGCAGGCGCTACACCAACAGCATCCATTCACCCCTCCACTTT. This encodes CASRRYTNSIHSPLHF.

The chain has TRBV10-2 and TRBJ2-2, with 14 bases fitting TRBD2. V lost 7 bases, J lost 5 bases, and 6 bases stayed unmatched. Per the germline V gene, CDR1 is WSHSY and CDR2 is SAAADI. The CDR3 has 16 amino acids. The CDR3 DNA sequence: TGCGCCAGCACTCTGGGACTAGCGGGAGTTACCGGGGAGCTGTTTTTT. Encoded protein: CASTLGLAGVTGELFF.

A single count supports this clone. This chain joins TRBV18 and TRBJ2-7, with a weak D call TRBD1 (6 bases). The germline V gene has CDR1 KGHSH and CDR2 LQKENI. The V gene lost 6 bases and the J gene lost 3 bases, with 9 bases spanning the gap. The CDR3 consists of 12 residues. CDR3 loop: CASSQQGYEQYF. CDR3 nucleotides: TGTGCCAGCTCCCAACAGGGCTACGAGCAGTACTTC.

The gene calls are TRBV15 and TRBJ1-4, with D possibly being TRBD1 (6 bases). CDR3 length equals 16 residues. V was pared by 0 bases and J by 5 bases, with 13 bases between. CDR1 is LNHNV, CDR2 YYDKDF, per germline (reference sequence). CDR3 amino acids: CATSRDIGGRNEKLFF. CDR3 DNA sequence: TGTGCCACCAGCAGAGATATTGGGGGCCGGAATGAAAAACTGTTTTTT.

This chain connects TRBV11-2 to TRBJ2-3, with 9 bases that match TRBD1. Germline CDR1 SGHAT, CDR2 FQNNGV. Trimming removed 5 bases from V and 4 bases from J; junction bases left unmatched: 7. The CDR3 has 15 amino acids. The CDR3 bases are TGTGCCAGCAGCCTCGGGGGACAGGGTTCAGATACGCAGTATTTT. Protein sequence: CASSLGGQGSDTQYF.

The count of this clone is one. The chain links TRBV5-4 to TRBJ2-7; D is possibly TRBD1 (5 bases). CDR1 and CDR2 (germline): SGHNT, YYREEE (reference sequence). Trimming took 2 bases from V and 0 from J, leaving 12 bases between them. This CDR3 contains 15 residues. The CDR3 nucleotides read TGTGCCAGCAGCTTAGGACAAGGTAGCTCCTACGAGCAGTACTTC. Translated: CASSLGQGSSYEQYF. Combining the CDR3 with reference TRBV5-4 and TRBJ2-7 gives the whole variable domain ETGVTQSPTHLIKTRGQQVTLRCSSQSGHNTVSWYQQALGQGPQFIFQYYREEENGRGNFPPRFSGLQFPNYSSELNVNALELDDSALYLCASSLGQGSSYEQYFGPGTRLTVT.

This clone came up a few times. J is TRBJ2-2 and V is TRBV5-1; D unclear. Germline V gives CDR1 SGHRS, CDR2 YFSETQ. The CDR3 runs to 11 residues. Trimming cost V 2 bases and J 8 bases, with 4 bases left between them. The CDR3 here is CASSFQGELFF. The CDR3 DNA is TGCGCCAGCAGCTTTCAAGGGGAGCTGTTTTTT. Full variable domain (remainder filled in from reference TRBV5-1 and TRBJ2-2): KAGVTQTPRYLIKTRGQQVTLSCSPISGHRSVSWYQQTPGQGLQFLFEYFSETQRNKGNFPGRFSGRQFSNSRSEMNVSTLELGDSALYLCASSFQGELFFGEGSRLTVL.

This rearrangement joins TRBV24-1 to TRBJ1-2; D unresolved. Germline assignment: CDR1 KGHDR and CDR2 SFDVKD. This CDR3 is 14 amino acids long. Trimming took off 8 bases at V and 2 bases at J, with 14 bases between the two ends. The CDR3 spells CATNNAVINYGYTF. In DNA form, the CDR3 reads TGTGCCACCAACAATGCTGTAATAAACTATGGCTACACCTTC.

V usage is TRBV4-1 and J usage is TRBJ2-3; a weak D match, TRBD1 (5 bases). V lost 4 bases, J lost 5 bases, and 10 bases lay in between. The CDR3 runs to 13 residues. Germline V gene data show CDR1 as MGHRA and CDR2 as YSYEKL. DNA of the CDR3: TGCGCCAGCAGCCCCGTGGGGCAAGATACGCAGTATTTT. It yields the protein CASSPVGQDTQYF.

V and J are TRBV9 and TRBJ2-6; a weak D match, TRBD1 (5 bases). V lost 0 bases and J 2 bases, leaving 12 bases between the germline ends. CDR1 and CDR2 (germline): SGDLS, YYNGEE. This CDR3 region has 17 residues. CDR3 nucleotide sequence: TGTGCCAGCAGCGTAGGACCCAGGGCTCCTGGGGCCAACGTCCTGACTTTC. It encodes CASSVGPRAPGANVLTF.

The rearrangement links TRBV27 to TRBJ2-7; tentatively, D is TRBD1 (8 bases). CDR1 MNHEY and CDR2 SMNVEV come from the germline V gene (reference sequence). This CDR3 is built from 12 residues. Trimming removed 6 bases from V and 7 bases from J, with 13 bases in between. The DNA of the CDR3 is TGTGCCAGCAGAAAACAGGGGGGGGAGCAGTACTTC. This translates into CASRKQGGEQYF.

J is TRBJ1-4 and V is TRBV3-1 (or the pseudogene TRBV3-2), with D hard to call. V was pared by 1 base and J by 10 bases, with 10 bases between. The CDR3 is made up of 13 amino acids. Looked up from germline, CDR1 is LGHDT and CDR2 is YNNKEL (reference sequence). This chain's CDR3 is CASSQVLEGKLFF. The CDR3 bases are TGTGCCAGCAGCCAAGTACTGGAGGGAAAACTGTTTTTT.

The table lists this clone with a count of one. The chain recombines TRBV2 with TRBJ1-2; D is perhaps TRBD1 (5 bases). The CDR3 is made up of 15 amino acids. V was shortened by 1 base and J by 7 bases, with 16 bases between the two germline ends. Per germline, CDR1 SNHLY and CDR2 FYNNEI. The CDR3 DNA sequence: TGTGCCAGCAGTGAAGTGTATGGGGGGTCAGGTGGCTACACCTTC. Its protein is CASSEVYGGSGGYTF.

As regards this clone: Since the CDR3 does not end with the conserved phenylalanine or tryptophan, this likely comes from a read error. The chain uses TRBV18 and TRBJ1-1, with D hard to call. CDR1 is KGHSH and CDR2 is LQKENI in the germline V gene. This CDR3 is built from 14 residues. Trimming shortened V by 4 bases and J by 1 base, and 10 bases separated the two germline ends. The DNA for the CDR3 is TGTGCCAGCTCACTCCTCGGGGAGAACACTGAAGCTTTCTCT. It yields the protein CASSLLGENTEAFS.